This T cell receptor beta chain was sequenced in a study of cytomegalovirus exposure and HLA in healthy donors. This clone has a single count. Its antigen remains unknown. Findings of the study overall: Subsequent analysis revealed that first-cohort TCR clusters tended to co-occur in the 120 or so validation repertoires.

Looked up from germline, CDR1 is SGHRS and CDR2 is YFSETQ. The CDR3 is made up of 14 amino acids. The germline V and J ends were trimmed by 0 bases and 3 bases, with 10 bases remaining between them. Produced via immunoSEQ multiplex PCR; TCRdb's table is partial and in-frame only. The table includes about 150,000 clones, less than 90% detected once. This sequence was found in a man younger than 35 in good health and CMV-seropositive. Source material: PBMCs. The J gene is TRBJ2-7, the V gene TRBV5-1; the D gene is possibly TRBD2 (5 bases). The CDR3 region has the DNA TGCGCCAGCAGCTTGGGGGGAGCATACTACGAGCAGTACTTC. The encoded protein is CASSLGGAYYEQYF.